These 24 T cell receptor beta chains were sequenced from one sample in a study of cytomegalovirus exposure and HLA in healthy donors. Profiling relied on immunoSEQ multiplex PCR, and the TCRdb table lists in-frame clones only, not all of them. The sample comprises about 330,000 clones, approximately 86% of which are singletons, and 0.95% to 1.5% rests with the top ten. Sample: PBMCs. Receptor source: a young woman in good health and CMV-seropositive.

The rearrangement uses TRBV4-2 and TRBJ1-1; weak D call: TRBD1 (6 bases). The CDR3 contains 16 residues. Trimming cost V 0 bases and J 1 base, with 12 bases left between them. Germline CDR1 is LGHNA and CDR2 is YNFKEQ. The CDR3 is CASSQDGDTSNTEAFF. DNA for the CDR3: TGTGCCAGCAGCCAAGATGGGGACACCTCGAACACTGAAGCTTTCTTT.

The genes are TRBV6-1 and TRBJ2-7; possibly TRBD1 for D (6 bases). Trimming cost V 3 bases and J 4 bases, with 10 bases left between them. Germline CDR1 MNHNS, CDR2 SASEGT. The CDR3 is 13 amino acids. The CDR3 nucleotides read TGTGCCAGCAGTGACACAGGGTGGTACGAGCAGTACTTC. Translation: CASSDTGWYEQYF.

The chain has TRBV19 and TRBJ1-5, with D maybe TRBD1 (6 bases). Trimming stripped 4 bases from V and 2 bases from J, with 9 bases between. This CDR3 is 14 amino acids long. Germline V CDR1 and CDR2: LNHDA, SQIVND (reference sequence). CDR3 nucleotide sequence: TGTGCCAGTAGTACACAGGGACGCAATCAGCCCCAGCATTTT. Translating gives CASSTQGRNQPQHF. Full variable domain (rest looked up from reference TRBV19 and TRBJ1-5): DGGITQSPKYLFRKEGQNVTLSCEQNLNHDAMYWYRQDPGQGLRLIYYSQIVNDFQKGDIAEGYSVSREKKESFPLTVTSAQKNPTAFYLCASSTQGRNQPQHFGDGTRLSIL.

The rearrangement uses TRBV28 and TRBJ2-5; a weak D match, TRBD1 (6 bases). Germline CDR1 and CDR2: MDHEN and SYDVKM. With 7 bases removed from V and 1 base from J, the gap between germline ends came to 7 bases. This CDR3 spans 12 amino acids. This chain's CDR3 is CASTGAQETQYF. CDR3 DNA: TGTGCCAGCACAGGGGCCCAAGAGACCCAGTACTTC. Supplemented by reference TRBV28 and TRBJ2-5, the full variable domain reads DVKVTQSSRYLVKRTGEKVFLECVQDMDHENMFWYRQDPGLGLRLIYFSYDVKMKEKGDIPEGYSVSREKKERFSLILESASTNQTSMYLCASTGAQETQYFGPGTRLLVL.

This clone was seen a single time. The J gene is TRBJ2-3, the V gene TRBV7-6; D uncertain. V was shortened by 1 base and J by 0 bases, with 8 bases between the two germline ends. The CDR3 consists of 15 residues. CDR1 and CDR2 (germline): SGHVS, FNYEAQ. The CDR3 nucleotides read TGTGCCAGCAGCTTAGACCCTTCTAGCACAGATACGCAGTATTTT. Its translation is CASSLDPSSTDTQYF.

The gene calls are TRBV15 and TRBJ2-5; the D gene is possibly TRBD2 (5 bases). CDR1 is LNHNV, CDR2 YYDKDF, per germline (reference sequence). Trimming left V 0 bases short and J 5 bases short, with 10 bases between. The CDR3 loop spans 14 amino acids. The CDR3 sequence: CATSRDRGMETQYF. The DNA of the CDR3 is TGTGCCACCAGCAGAGATCGGGGAATGGAGACCCAGTACTTC.

This clone has a single count. This sequence joins TRBV7-9 and TRBJ2-4; 8 nucleotides align to TRBD1. Germline CDR1 reads SEHNR; CDR2 reads FQNEAQ (reference sequence). J was trimmed by 0 bases and V by 4 bases; bases with no gene match: 2. This CDR3 has 15 amino acids. The CDR3 DNA reads as TGTGCCAGCAGCTCGCAGGGGGCAGCCAAAAACATTCAGTACTTC. Protein product: CASSSQGAAKNIQYF.

V usage is TRBV6-5 and J usage is TRBJ1-2; tentative D call: TRBD1 (5 bases). Looked up from germline, CDR1 is MNHEY and CDR2 is SVGAGI. The V end lost 6 bases, the J end lost 4 bases, and 18 bases lay between the germline ends. CDR3 length: 15 residues. CDR3 protein: CASSHGARPGYGYTF. In DNA form, the CDR3 reads TGTGCCAGCAGCCACGGGGCCCGTCCGGGCTATGGCTACACCTTC.

The chain is built from TRBV5-1 and TRBJ2-3, with 7 bases that match TRBD1. V lost 7 bases, J lost 2 bases, and 7 bases stayed unmatched. Germline lookup yields CDR1 SGHRS and CDR2 YFSETQ. The CDR3 has 14 amino acids. The CDR3 spells CASYRQGDTDTQYF. In DNA form, the CDR3 reads TGCGCCAGCTACAGACAGGGAGACACAGATACGCAGTATTTT.

There are a few counts of this clone. The CDR3 loop is CASRTSWGSDEQFF. CDR3 nucleotide sequence: TGTGCCAGCAGAACTAGTTGGGGGAGCGATGAGCAGTTCTTC. The gene calls are TRBV7-2 and TRBJ2-1, with D possibly called TRBD1 or TRBD2 (5 bases each). The CDR3 sequence is 14 residues long. The germline gives CDR1 SGHTA, CDR2 FQGNSA. V was trimmed by 6 bases and J by 8 bases, leaving 17 bases between them.

V usage is TRBV7-8 and J usage is TRBJ1-2; D uncertain. With 5 bases removed from V and 5 bases from J, the gap between germline ends came to 24 bases. Germline V gene data show CDR1 as SGHVS and CDR2 as FQNEAQ. The CDR3 is 17 residues long. Here the CDR3 reads CASSPPRRSTSPYGYTF. The CDR3 DNA reads as TGTGCCAGCAGCCCCCCTCGGAGGAGTACCAGTCCTTATGGCTACACCTTC.

The rearrangement joins TRBV30 to TRBJ1-3; D is uncertain. V lost 4 bases and J lost 7, with 14 bases in between. The germline gives CDR1 GTSNPN, CDR2 SVGIG (reference sequence). The CDR3 consists of 13 residues. For the CDR3, the DNA is TGTGCCTGGAATGAGGGCCCCGCCAACACCATATATTTT. The encoded protein is CAWNEGPANTIYF.

Concerning this clone itself: At the DNA level, this CDR3 is encoded by other sequences in the same sample as well. J is TRBJ2-7 and V is TRBV11-2, with 7 positions matching TRBD2. The CDR3 runs to 14 residues. Germline CDR1 is SGHAT and CDR2 is FQNNGV. V shed 1 base and J 2 bases; nucleotides not matched to a gene: 2. CDR3: CASSLGGGAYEQYF. The DNA for the CDR3 is TGTGCCAGCAGCTTAGGCGGGGGTGCCTACGAGCAGTACTTC.

As DNA, the CDR3 is TGTGTTGCCTGGAAGGGGGTCAACACTGAAGCTTTCTTT. It specifies CVAWKGVNTEAFF. The chain recombines TRBV28 with TRBJ1-1; possibly TRBD1 for D (6 bases). The germline V gene encodes CDR1 MDHEN and CDR2 SYDVKM. The CDR3 is 13 residues long.

In this sample, this clone turned up once. V gene TRBV28 combines with J gene TRBJ2-3; TRBD1 might be the D (5 bases). There are 15 residues in the CDR3. The germline V and J ends were trimmed by 6 bases and 2 bases, with 15 bases remaining between them. Germline V gives CDR1 MDHEN, CDR2 SYDVKM. CDR3 bases: TGTGCCAGCAGCCCCGGACACTCCTTCACAGATACGCAGTATTTT. Encoded protein: CASSPGHSFTDTQYF.

The chain links TRBV27 to TRBJ2-3; TRBD2 is a possible D gene (6 bases). Germline CDR1 is MNHEY and CDR2 is SMNVEV (reference sequence). This CDR3 has 14 amino acids. V lost 5 bases, J lost 6 bases, and 15 bases lay in between. CDR3 DNA: TGTGCCAGCAGTCCGGGACTGCGGATCGATACGCAGTATTTT. Translated, it gives CASSPGLRIDTQYF.

This clone was seen once. In the same sample, other DNA sequences code for this CDR3. The gene calls are TRBV30 and TRBJ1-5, with D unclear. V was clipped by 5 bases and J by 1 base, with 3 bases between them. CDR3 size: 11 residues. Germline lookup yields CDR1 GTSNPN and CDR2 SVGIG (reference sequence). CDR3 nucleotide sequence: TGTGCCTGGGGGAGCAATCAGCCCCAGCATTTT. Its translation is CAWGSNQPQHF.

DNA of the CDR3: TGCGCCAGCAGCCAAACACTTCGGACGGGGAGCTCTGGAAACACCATATATTTT. It codes for CASSQTLRTGSSGNTIYF. The rearrangement links TRBV4-3 to TRBJ1-3, with D unresolved. Deletions cut 2 bases from V and 0 bases from J, with 17 bases between. Germline-derived CDR1 and CDR2 are LGHNA and YSLEER. The CDR3 sequence is 18 residues long.

The CDR3 protein is CASSPPGDTGELFF. CDR3 bases: TGTGCCAGCAGTCCCCCAGGAGACACCGGGGAGCTGTTTTTT. The rearrangement links TRBV6-6 to TRBJ2-2; D remains ambiguous. The CDR3 is 14 residues long. Germline CDR1 is MNHNY and CDR2 is SVGAGI (reference sequence). V lost 5 bases, J lost 3 bases, and 10 bases lay in between.

The chain uses TRBV4-1 and TRBJ2-7; TRBD1 matches at 8 bases. With 4 bases clipped from V and 0 bases from J, the junction kept 8 bases outside the gene matches. Looked up from germline, CDR1 is MGHRA and CDR2 is YSYEKL. The CDR3 extends over 16 amino acids. The CDR3: CASSRGDRRSSYEQYF. The CDR3 DNA sequence: TGCGCCAGCAGCCGTGGGGACAGGAGGAGCTCCTACGAGCAGTACTTC.

This chain joins TRBV7-2 and TRBJ2-1; D is undetermined. CDR3 length: 16 residues. Germline V gives CDR1 SGHTA, CDR2 FQGNSA. V was shortened by 2 bases and J by 0 bases, with 11 bases between the two germline ends. CDR3 sequence (DNA): TGTGCCAGCAGCTTACATATGGGAAGCTCCTACAATGAGCAGTTCTTC. Translation: CASSLHMGSSYNEQFF.

The chain uses TRBV15 and TRBJ2-7; 11 bases match TRBD1. The CDR3 sequence is 16 residues long. V gave up 0 bases and J gave up 4 bases; unmatched junction bases: 5. Germline CDR1 reads LNHNV; CDR2 reads YYDKDF (reference sequence). This CDR3 is CATSRDRTGGLYEQYF. The CDR3 DNA follows: TGTGCCACCAGCAGAGATCGGACAGGGGGCTTATACGAGCAGTACTTC.

This clone has only one observation. The chain carries TRBV6-5 and TRBJ2-7, with 7 bases aligning to TRBD1. This CDR3 region has 14 residues. CDR1 is MNHEY and CDR2 is SVGAGI in the germline V gene. The trim removed 4 bases at V and 2 bases at J, leaving 5 bases unmatched. The CDR3 DNA reads as TGTGCCAGCAGTTCCCCGGGACAGACCTACGAGCAGTACTTC. Its protein product is CASSSPGQTYEQYF.

The chain joins TRBV7-7 to TRBJ2-7; no clear D. Germline assignment: CDR1 SSHAT and CDR2 FNYEAQ (reference sequence). This CDR3 is 13 amino acids long. Trimming pared 2 bases from V and 7 bases from J, leaving 12 bases between. CDR3 in amino acids: CASSLNLLGEQYF. DNA of the CDR3: TGTGCCAGCAGCTTAAACCTCCTCGGGGAGCAGTACTTC.